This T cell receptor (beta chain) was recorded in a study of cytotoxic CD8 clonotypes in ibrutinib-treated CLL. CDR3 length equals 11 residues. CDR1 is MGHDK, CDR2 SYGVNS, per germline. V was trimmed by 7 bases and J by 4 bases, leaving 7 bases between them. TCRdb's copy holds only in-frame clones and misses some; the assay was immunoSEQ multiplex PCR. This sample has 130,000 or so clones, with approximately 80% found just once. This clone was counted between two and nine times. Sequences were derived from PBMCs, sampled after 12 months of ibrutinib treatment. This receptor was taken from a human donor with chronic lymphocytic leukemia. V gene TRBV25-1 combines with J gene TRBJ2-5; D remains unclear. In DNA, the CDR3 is TGTGCCAGCACCGAACTAGAGACCCAGTACTTC. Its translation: CASTELETQYF.